This T cell receptor beta chain was captured by sequencing in a study of blood T cell repertoires in COVID-19 (dated by TCRdb to 2020 to 2021). Notes on the research overall: Samples covering the acute and convalescent phases of COVID-19 were provided by collaborators in the United States, Italy and Spain. The repertoires were made available in a free public database intended to serve as a resource for research on the immune response to SARS-CoV-2. Samples were obtained from the ongoing ImmuneRACE study (first 160 participants) and from about 1,300 subjects provided by 6 global collaborators. Subjects who had been exposed to COVID-19, were actively infected with it, or had recovered from it provided the deeply sampled blood TCRbeta repertoires that made up the dataset. The material from the prospective study consisted of cDNA or gDNA derived from T cells, B-cell-depleted T cells, or PBMCs. HLA class I and class II types, where available, came from metadata supplied by the sample provider rather than from assay-based typing. Nearly every sample came with metadata listing a de-identified subject ID, COVID-19 status, age in years and sex.

Whole blood was collected in K2EDTA tubes by collaborating institutions according to the institutions' own protocols. For TCRbeta analysis, collaborators shipped samples in one of three forms: frozen whole blood, isolated PBMCs, or DNA extracted from either of those sample types. Study-wide findings and limitations: How much clinical and demographic metadata was included differed by source and by participant, and the metadata was provided uncurated.

The V end gives up 6 bases and the J end 7 bases, leaving 10 bases in the junction not matched to a gene. The CDR3 has 14 amino acids, counting the end cysteine and phenylalanine. Only the CDR3 DNA is retained, 42 bases long and in frame from the first base. Reading the germline V gene gives CDR1 MNHNS and CDR2 SASEGT. TCRbeta CDR3 regions were amplified from genomic DNA by means of the immunoSEQ Assay, a bias-controlled multiplex PCR. Processing in the source paper ran as follows. Nucleated cell counts per sample were estimated from amplification of reference gene primers within the assay. To quantify the absolute abundance of each unique TCRbeta CDR3 rearrangement, sequence reads were collapsed and filtered. For each sample, productive Simpson clonality was calculated by taking the square root of Simpson's diversity index across productive rearrangements. TCRdb obtained this table from immuneACCESS and retained in-frame rearrangements with V and J assigned. These tables miss some clones; where compared with another copy, unresolved V genes account for less than half of the shortfall, and the remainder is unexplained. That table gives V, J and clone size, and the DNA gave D and trimming. This sample has about 110,000 clones in its table, and approximately 82% of those were observed once. The top ten clonotypes cover 15% to 19% of the sample.

A word on this clone: What this receptor recognizes is not known. Base quality data are lacking; no much larger clone is found one base away.

This TCR derives from a woman of 80 years or more with acute or convalescent COVID-19. The sequence links TRBV6-1 to TRBJ1-1, with 8 bases matching TRBD1. Sequencing was done on a sample of peripheral blood. The DNA is as follows: TGTGCCAGCAGAACCGGACAGGGCATCCGTGAAGCTTTCTTT. Translated, this gives CASRTGQGIREAFF.